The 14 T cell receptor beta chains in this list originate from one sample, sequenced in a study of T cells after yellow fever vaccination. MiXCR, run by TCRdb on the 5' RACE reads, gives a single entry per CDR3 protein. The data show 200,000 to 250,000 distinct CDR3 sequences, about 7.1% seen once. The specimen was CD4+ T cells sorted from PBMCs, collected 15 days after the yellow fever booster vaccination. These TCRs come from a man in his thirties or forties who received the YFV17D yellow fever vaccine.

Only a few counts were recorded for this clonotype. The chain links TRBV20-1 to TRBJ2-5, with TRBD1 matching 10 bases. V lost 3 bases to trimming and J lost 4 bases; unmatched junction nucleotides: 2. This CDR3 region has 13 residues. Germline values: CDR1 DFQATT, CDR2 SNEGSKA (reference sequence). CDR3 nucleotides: TGCAGTGCTAGGACAGGGGGCTTAGAGACCCAGTACTTC. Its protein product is CSARTGGLETQYF.

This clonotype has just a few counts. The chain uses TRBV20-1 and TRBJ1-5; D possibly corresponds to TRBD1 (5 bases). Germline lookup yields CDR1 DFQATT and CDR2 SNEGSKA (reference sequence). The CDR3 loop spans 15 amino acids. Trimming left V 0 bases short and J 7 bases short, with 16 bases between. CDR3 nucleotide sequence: TGCAGTGCTAGAGACCCCGGGGCCCCTACGCAGCCCCAGCATTTT. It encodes CSARDPGAPTQPQHF.

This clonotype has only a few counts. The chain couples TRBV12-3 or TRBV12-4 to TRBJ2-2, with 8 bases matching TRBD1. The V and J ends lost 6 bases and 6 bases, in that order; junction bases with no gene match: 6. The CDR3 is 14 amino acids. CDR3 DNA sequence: TGTGCCAGCAGGGGGGACAGGTTGTCCGGGGAGCTGTTTTTT. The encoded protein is CASRGDRLSGELFF.

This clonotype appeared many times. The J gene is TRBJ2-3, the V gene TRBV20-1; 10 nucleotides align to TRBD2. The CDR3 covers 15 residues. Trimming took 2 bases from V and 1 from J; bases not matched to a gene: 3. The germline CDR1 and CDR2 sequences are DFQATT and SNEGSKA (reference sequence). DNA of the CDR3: TGCAGTGCTAGATCGGGGACTAGCGGCACAGATACGCAGTATTTT. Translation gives CSARSGTSGTDTQYF.

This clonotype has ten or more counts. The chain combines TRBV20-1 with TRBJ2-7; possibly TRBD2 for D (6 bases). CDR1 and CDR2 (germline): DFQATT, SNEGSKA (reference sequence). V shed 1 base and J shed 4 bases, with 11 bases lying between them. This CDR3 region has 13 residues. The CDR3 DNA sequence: TGCAGTGCTAGAGTTAGCGGATTATACGAGCAGTACTTC. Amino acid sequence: CSARVSGLYEQYF.

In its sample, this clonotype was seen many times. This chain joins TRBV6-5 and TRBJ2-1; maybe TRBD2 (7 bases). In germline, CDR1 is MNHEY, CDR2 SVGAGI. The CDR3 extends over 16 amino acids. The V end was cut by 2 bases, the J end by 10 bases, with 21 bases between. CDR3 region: CASSYPGLGDRGEQFF. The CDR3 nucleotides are TGTGCCAGCAGTTACCCCGGACTAGGGGATAGGGGGGAGCAGTTCTTC.

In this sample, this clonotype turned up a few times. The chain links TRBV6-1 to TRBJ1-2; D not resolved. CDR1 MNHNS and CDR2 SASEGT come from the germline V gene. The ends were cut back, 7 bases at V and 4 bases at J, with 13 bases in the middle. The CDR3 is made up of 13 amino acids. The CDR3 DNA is TGTGCCAGCACCACTGGGGAGAGCTATGGCTACACCTTC. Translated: CASTTGESYGYTF.

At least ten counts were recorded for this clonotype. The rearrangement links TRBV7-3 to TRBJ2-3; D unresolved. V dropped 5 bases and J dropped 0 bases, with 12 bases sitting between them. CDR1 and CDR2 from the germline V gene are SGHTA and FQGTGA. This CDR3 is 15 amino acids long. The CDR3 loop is CASSPLGQSTDTQYF. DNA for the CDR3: TGTGCCAGCAGCCCCCTCGGCCAGAGCACAGATACGCAGTATTTT. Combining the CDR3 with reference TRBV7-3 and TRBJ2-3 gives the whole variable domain GAGVSQTPSNKVTEKGKYVELRCDPISGHTALYWYRQSLGQGPEFLIYFQGTGAADDSGLPNDRFFAVRPEGSVSTLKIQRTERGDSAVYLCASSPLGQSTDTQYFGPGTRLTVL.

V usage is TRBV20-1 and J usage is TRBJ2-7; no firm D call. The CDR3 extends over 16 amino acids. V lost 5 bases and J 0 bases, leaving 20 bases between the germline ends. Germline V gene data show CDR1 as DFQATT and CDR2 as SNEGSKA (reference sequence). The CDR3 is CSASNKRTWGSYEQYF. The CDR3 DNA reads TGCAGTGCTTCCAACAAGAGAACATGGGGCTCCTACGAGCAGTACTTC.

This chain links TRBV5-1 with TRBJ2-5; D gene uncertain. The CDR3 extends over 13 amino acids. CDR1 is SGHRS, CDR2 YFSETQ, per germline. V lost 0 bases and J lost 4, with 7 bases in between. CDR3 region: CASSLEGRETQYF. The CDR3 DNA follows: TGCGCCAGCAGCTTGGAAGGGCGAGAGACCCAGTACTTC. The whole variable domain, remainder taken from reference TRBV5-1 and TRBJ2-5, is KAGVTQTPRYLIKTRGQQVTLSCSPISGHRSVSWYQQTPGQGLQFLFEYFSETQRNKGNFPGRFSGRQFSNSRSEMNVSTLELGDSALYLCASSLEGRETQYFGPGTRLLVL.

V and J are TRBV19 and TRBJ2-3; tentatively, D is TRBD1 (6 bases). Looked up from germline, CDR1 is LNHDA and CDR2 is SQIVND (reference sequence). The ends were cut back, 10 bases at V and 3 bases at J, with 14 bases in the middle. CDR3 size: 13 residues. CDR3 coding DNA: TGTGCCACGGCTCCAGGGGTTACAGATACGCAGTATTTT. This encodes CATAPGVTDTQYF.

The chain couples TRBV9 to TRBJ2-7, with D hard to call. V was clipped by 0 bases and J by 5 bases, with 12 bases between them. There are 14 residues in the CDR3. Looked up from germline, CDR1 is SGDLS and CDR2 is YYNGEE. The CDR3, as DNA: TGTGCCAGCAGCGTAGATGGGGTACCCAACGAGCAGTACTTC. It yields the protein CASSVDGVPNEQYF.

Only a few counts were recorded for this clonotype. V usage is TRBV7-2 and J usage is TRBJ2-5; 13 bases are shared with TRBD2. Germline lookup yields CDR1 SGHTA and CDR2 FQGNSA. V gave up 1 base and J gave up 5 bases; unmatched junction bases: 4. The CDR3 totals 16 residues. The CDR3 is CASSLGTSGSWETQYF. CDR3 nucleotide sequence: TGTGCCAGCAGCTTAGGGACTAGCGGGAGTTGGGAGACCCAGTACTTC.

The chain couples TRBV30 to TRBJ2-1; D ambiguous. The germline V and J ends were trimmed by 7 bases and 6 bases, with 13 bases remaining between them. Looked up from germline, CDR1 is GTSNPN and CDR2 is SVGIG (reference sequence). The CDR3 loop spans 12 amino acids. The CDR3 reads CAYVQSSNEQFF. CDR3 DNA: TGTGCCTATGTACAGAGCTCCAATGAGCAGTTCTTC.